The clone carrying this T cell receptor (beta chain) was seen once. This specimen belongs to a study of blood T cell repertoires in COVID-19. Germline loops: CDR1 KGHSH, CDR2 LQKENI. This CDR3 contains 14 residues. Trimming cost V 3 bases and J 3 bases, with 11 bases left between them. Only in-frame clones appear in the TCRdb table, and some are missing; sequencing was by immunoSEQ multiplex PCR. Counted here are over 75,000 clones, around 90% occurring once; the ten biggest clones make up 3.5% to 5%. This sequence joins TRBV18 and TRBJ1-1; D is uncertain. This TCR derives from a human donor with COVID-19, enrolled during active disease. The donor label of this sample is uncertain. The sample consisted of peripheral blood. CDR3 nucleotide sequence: TGTGCCAGCTCACCCGCTGCCTCGGACACTGAAGCTTTCTTT. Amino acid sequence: CASSPAASDTEAFF.